Sequencing of this TCR beta chain was carried out in a study of follicular helper T cells after annual influenza vaccination. Study-level results: Day 7 ICOS+CD38+ clones later appeared mostly in ICOS-CD38- cTfh.

CDR3 length equals 11 residues. Between the trimmed V and J ends, which lost 5 bases and 6 bases, there was a span of 7 bases. Germline loops: CDR1 SGHVS, CDR2 FQNEAQ. Assay used: immunoSEQ multiplex PCR; TCRdb lists only in-frame clones, some missing. This table holds around 13,000 clones, roughly 78% found once. On this clone itself: Its matching antigen is unknown.

The time point here: 2014-2015 season, pre-vaccination. This clonotype originated in an adult who received the influenza vaccine. This chain links TRBV7-8 with TRBJ1-1; possibly TRBD1 for D (5 bases). This material consisted of CXCR5- memory CD4+ T cells sorted from blood, taken on the day of influenza vaccination. The CDR3 sequence: CASSRGPEAFF. Here the CDR3 DNA reads TGTGCCAGCAGCAGGGGTCCTGAAGCTTTCTTT. Looking up the rest from reference TRBV7-8 and TRBJ1-1 gives the full variable domain: GAGVSQSPRYKVAKRGQDVALRCDPISGHVSLFWYQQALGQGPEFLTYFQNEAQLDKSGLPSDRFFAERPEGSVSTLKIQRTQQEDSAVYLCASSRGPEAFFGQGTRLTVV.